The clone carrying this TCR beta chain was seen more than once but under ten times. Its antigen is undetermined. The CDR3 runs to 14 residues. V lost 3 bases to trimming and J lost 5 bases; unmatched junction nucleotides: 4. It was RNA transcripts that yielded the amplified TCR beta CDR3 regions. The HTBI primer set served for first-round RT-PCR of the TCR CDR3. TCRdb recomputed calls from the multiplex PCR reads with MiXCR, one row per CDR3 protein. The profile shows 500,000 to 550,000 distinct CDR3 sequences, about 20% of them singletons. The sample belongs to a study of T cells in Graves' hyperthyroidism and ophthalmopathy. Study-level findings and limits: Most clonotypes that expanded in the thyroid above 0.001 also showed up in blood. With a median lead of approximately 6.4 months before onset, the model predicted ophthalmopathy.

Individuals with ophthalmopathy presented a Clinical Activity Score of at least 3, a NOSPECS grade of at least 4 and a duration under 3 months. Diagnoses were established using clinical symptoms, serum thyroxine and TRAb, thyroid ultrasound and orbital computed tomography. The sequence was collected from a man in his forties or fifties with Graves' ophthalmopathy. Sequencing was carried out using blood. The chain recombines TRBV12-3 or TRBV12-4 with TRBJ2-1; TRBD2 aligns across 7 bases. CDR3 loop: CASSLASGHNEQFF. Here the CDR3 DNA reads TGTGCCAGCAGTTTGGCTAGCGGACACAATGAGCAGTTCTTC.